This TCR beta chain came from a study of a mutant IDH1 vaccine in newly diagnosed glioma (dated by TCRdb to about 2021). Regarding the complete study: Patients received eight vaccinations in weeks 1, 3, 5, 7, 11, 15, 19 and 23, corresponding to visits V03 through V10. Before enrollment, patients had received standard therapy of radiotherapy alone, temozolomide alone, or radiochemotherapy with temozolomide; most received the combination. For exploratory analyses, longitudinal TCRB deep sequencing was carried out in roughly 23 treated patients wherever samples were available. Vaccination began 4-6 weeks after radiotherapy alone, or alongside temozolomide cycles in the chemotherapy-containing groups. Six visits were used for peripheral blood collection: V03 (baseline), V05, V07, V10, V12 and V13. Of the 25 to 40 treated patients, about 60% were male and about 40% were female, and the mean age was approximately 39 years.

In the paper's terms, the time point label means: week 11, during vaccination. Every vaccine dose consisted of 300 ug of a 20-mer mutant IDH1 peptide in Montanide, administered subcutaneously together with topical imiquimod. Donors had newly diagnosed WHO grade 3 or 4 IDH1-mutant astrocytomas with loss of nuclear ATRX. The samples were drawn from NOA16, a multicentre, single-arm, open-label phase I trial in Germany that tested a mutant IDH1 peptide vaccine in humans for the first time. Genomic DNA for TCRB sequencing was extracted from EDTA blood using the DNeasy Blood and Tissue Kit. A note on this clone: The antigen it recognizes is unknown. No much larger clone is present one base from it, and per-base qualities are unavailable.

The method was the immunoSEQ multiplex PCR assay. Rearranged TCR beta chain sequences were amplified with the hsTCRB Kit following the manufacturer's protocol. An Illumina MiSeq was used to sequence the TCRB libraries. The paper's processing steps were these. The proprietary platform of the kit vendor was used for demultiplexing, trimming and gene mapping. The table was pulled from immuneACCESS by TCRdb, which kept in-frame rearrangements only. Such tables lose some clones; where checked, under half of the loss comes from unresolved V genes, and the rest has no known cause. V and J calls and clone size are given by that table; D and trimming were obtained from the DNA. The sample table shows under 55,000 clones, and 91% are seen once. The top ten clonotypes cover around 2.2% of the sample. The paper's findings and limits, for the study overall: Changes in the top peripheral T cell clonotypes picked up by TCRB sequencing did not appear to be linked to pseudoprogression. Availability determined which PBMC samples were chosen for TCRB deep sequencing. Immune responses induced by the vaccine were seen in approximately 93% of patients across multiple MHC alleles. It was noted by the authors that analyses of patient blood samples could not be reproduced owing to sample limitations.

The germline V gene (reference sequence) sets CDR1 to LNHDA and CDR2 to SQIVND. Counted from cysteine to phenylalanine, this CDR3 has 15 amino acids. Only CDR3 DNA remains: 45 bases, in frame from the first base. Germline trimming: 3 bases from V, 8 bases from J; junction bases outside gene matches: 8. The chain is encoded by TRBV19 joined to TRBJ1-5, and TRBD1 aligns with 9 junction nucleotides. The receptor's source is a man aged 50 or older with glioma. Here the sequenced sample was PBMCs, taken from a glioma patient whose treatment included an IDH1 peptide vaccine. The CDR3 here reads CASSIGGTGSEPQHF. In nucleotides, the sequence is TGTGCCAGTAGTATCGGGGGGACAGGGAGTGAGCCCCAGCATTTT. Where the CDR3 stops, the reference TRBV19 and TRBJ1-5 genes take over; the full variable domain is DGGITQSPKYLFRKEGQNVTLSCEQNLNHDAMYWYRQDPGQGLRLIYYSQIVNDFQKGDIAEGYSVSREKKESFPLTVTSAQKNPTAFYLCASSIGGTGSEPQHFGDGTRLSIL.